This TCR beta chain was found in a study of human T cells and chemical hapten exposure. Study-level information: TCR yields per sample varied, mainly owing to small pooled library volume differences.

This clonotype has just a few counts. Per germline, CDR1 MNHNS and CDR2 SASEGT. V lost 8 bases to trimming and J lost 5 bases, with 16 bases between them. The CDR3 is 14 residues long. During construction of the library, unique molecular identifiers were attached to individual cDNA molecules for quantitative, reproducible TCR counting. As processed by the authors: Per sample, the median was around 100,000 TCRs, with values from about 22,000 to 700,000. MiXCR, run by TCRdb on the reads, gives a single entry per CDR3 protein. TCRdb, not the original authors, processed these V and J calls. Among roughly 120,000 distinct CDR3 sequences, 8.5% to 9% were seen once, and the ten largest hold 1.1% to 1.5%. Unfractionated whole blood yielded total RNA.

The chain links TRBV6-1 to TRBJ2-1; D gene uncertain. Specimen: whole blood. This TCR came from a human donor in good health. Some clones in this sample may be carry-over from other donors' samples. CDR3 in amino acids: CASHVNNHHNEQFF. In DNA form, the CDR3 reads TGTGCCAGCCATGTAAATAACCATCACAATGAGCAGTTCTTC.